Shown below are 4 T cell receptor beta chains from a single sample sequenced in a study of cytomegalovirus exposure and HLA in healthy donors. The PCR ran on 60 Vbeta and 13 Jbeta primers. The protocol was immunoSEQ multiplex PCR, while the TCRdb copy is restricted to in-frame clones and leaves out a portion. This repertoire shows 84,000 or so clones, about three quarters found once; its top ten account for 2% to 2.5%. The sequenced sample was PBMCs. These receptors were collected from a boy aged 5-17 years in good health and CMV-seronegative.

This clone occurred a few times. The chain recombines TRBV4-1 with TRBJ1-3; a weak D match, TRBD1 (5 bases). The CDR3 has 16 residues. Germline V lookup: CDR1 MGHRA, CDR2 YSYEKL. V lost 0 bases to trimming and J lost 7 bases, with 16 bases between them. CDR3 sequence: CASSQDQGTQLNTIYF. CDR3 sequence (DNA): TGCGCCAGCAGCCAAGATCAAGGGACTCAATTGAACACCATATATTTT.

The chain couples TRBV7-9 to TRBJ1-3; 8 bases align to TRBD1. The CDR3 extends over 16 amino acids. V was clipped by 4 bases and J by 2 bases; unmatched bases: 7. Germline V gene data show CDR1 as SEHNR and CDR2 as FQNEAQ (reference sequence). CDR3 in amino acids: CASSSTPTGAGNTIYF. CDR3 DNA sequence: TGTGCCAGCAGCTCTACCCCGACAGGGGCTGGAAACACCATATATTTT.

The chain links TRBV7-2 to TRBJ1-1; D perhaps matches TRBD1 (5 bases). Germline V CDR1 and CDR2: SGHTA, FQGNSA. The V end lost 4 bases, the J end lost 6 bases, and 9 bases lay between the germline ends. This CDR3 is built from 12 residues. CDR3 bases: TGTGCCAGCAGCTCCCAGGGCCCTGAAGCTTTCTTT. This sequence encodes CASSSQGPEAFF.

J is TRBJ1-2 and V is TRBV6-5; the D gene is possibly TRBD1 (5 bases). Germline V gene sequence: CDR1 MNHEY, CDR2 SVGAGI. The ends were cut back, 2 bases at V and 4 bases at J, with 8 bases in the middle. CDR3 length equals 13 residues. For the CDR3, the DNA is TGTGCCAGCAGTTACAGGGGTACCTATGGCTACACCTTC. Encoded protein: CASSYRGTYGYTF.